These 18 T cell receptor beta chains were all obtained from the same sample, sequenced in a study of blood T cell repertoires in COVID-19. Profiling relied on immunoSEQ multiplex PCR, and the TCRdb table lists in-frame clones only, not all of them. The repertoire holds 390,000 or so clones, with around 90% as singletons. Sequencing was carried out using peripheral blood. The source of these receptors is a woman aged 25 to 39 with COVID-19, enrolled during active disease.

This clone was recorded once. The chain links TRBV18 to TRBJ2-3; 9 nucleotides align to TRBD2. This CDR3 region has 17 residues. The V gene's germline CDR1 is KGHSH and CDR2 LQKENI. V lost 3 bases, J lost 4 bases, and 11 bases stayed unmatched. CDR3 sequence reads: CASSPAGGVNGADTQYF. The CDR3 region has the DNA TGTGCCAGCTCACCCGCGGGAGGGGTCAACGGGGCAGATACGCAGTATTTT.

The J gene is TRBJ2-7, the V gene TRBV28; 9 positions match TRBD2. The ends lost 2 bases at V and 3 bases at J; junction bases unmatched: 8. The CDR3 covers 16 residues. CDR1 MDHEN and CDR2 SYDVKM come from the germline V gene. The CDR3, as DNA: TGTGCCAGCAGTTTAGGTCTAGCGGGATCTGGCTACGAGCAGTACGTC. Translating it yields CASSLGLAGSGYEQYV.

V is TRBV6-5 and J is TRBJ1-1, with a tentative D call TRBD1 (6 bases). This CDR3 is 14 amino acids long. Trimming shortened V by 5 bases and J by 6 bases, and 16 bases separated the two germline ends. The germline CDR1 and CDR2 sequences are MNHEY and SVGAGI. The CDR3 reads CASSTDRRAPEAFF. Here the CDR3 DNA reads TGTGCCAGCAGTACCGACAGGCGAGCCCCTGAAGCTTTCTTT.

The chain employs TRBV29-1 and TRBJ2-5; the match to TRBD2 covers 11 bases. The trim removed 0 bases at V and 2 bases at J, leaving 11 bases unmatched. Germline CDR1 and CDR2: SQVTM and ANQGSEA. This CDR3 contains 18 residues. CDR3 bases: TGCAGCGTTGAAGATTTAGCGGGAGGGCCCTGGAGACAAGAGACCCAGTACTTC. This gives the protein CSVEDLAGGPWRQETQYF. The full variable domain, completed using reference TRBV29-1 and TRBJ2-5, is SAVISQKPSRDICQRGTSLTIQCQVDSQVTMMFWYRQQPGQSLTLIATANQGSEATYESGFVIDKFPISRPNLTFSTLTVSNMSPEDSSIYLCSVEDLAGGPWRQETQYFGPGTRLLVL.

This clone showed up just a few times. J is TRBJ1-1 and V is TRBV18, with 8 positions matching TRBD1. The junction had 0 bases not matched to a gene; V was cut back by 2 bases and J by 4 bases. CDR1 is KGHSH, CDR2 LQKENI, per germline. The CDR3 runs 13 residues. For the CDR3, the DNA is TGTGCCAGCTCACCAGACAGGGGCACTGAAGCTTTCTTT. Protein sequence: CASSPDRGTEAFF.

This sequence joins TRBV10-3 and TRBJ2-5; 8 bases are a match to TRBD2. The V gene end was trimmed by 4 bases and the J gene end by 9 bases; junction bases not matched to a gene: 16. Germline loops: CDR1 ENHRY, CDR2 SYGVKD. This CDR3 spans 16 amino acids. The CDR3 DNA reads as TGTGCCATCAGTGGTGTACCGGGGGGACCGGGGGGGGCCCAGTACTTC. Amino acid sequence: CAISGVPGGPGGAQYF.

V usage is TRBV7-8 and J usage is TRBJ2-7, with a possible D match to TRBD1 (6 bases). There are 15 residues in the CDR3. Germline V gene sequence: CDR1 SGHVS, CDR2 FQNEAQ. The germline V and J ends were trimmed by 2 bases and 0 bases, with 11 bases remaining between them. The CDR3 region is CASSLSGAVSYEQYF. The CDR3 DNA reads TGTGCCAGCAGCTTATCAGGGGCCGTCTCCTACGAGCAGTACTTC.

This clone was observed a single time. The chain is built from TRBV5-5 and TRBJ2-7, with 7 bases identical to TRBD2. Germline V CDR1 and CDR2: SGHKS, YYEKEE (reference sequence). The length of the CDR3 is 15 residues. V lost 1 base to trimming and J lost 5 bases; unmatched junction nucleotides: 9. The CDR3: CASSLRGGRAHEQYV. The DNA for the CDR3 is TGTGCCAGCAGCTTGCGAGGAGGGAGGGCCCACGAGCAGTACGTC.

The genes are TRBV20-1 and TRBJ2-5, with D maybe TRBD1 (5 bases). V lost 3 bases to trimming and J lost 0 bases, with 11 bases between them. Germline CDR1 DFQATT, CDR2 SNEGSKA (reference sequence). The CDR3 runs to 14 residues. CDR3 residues: CSASSPGHQETQYF. The DNA for the CDR3 is TGCAGTGCTAGTAGTCCAGGGCACCAAGAGACCCAGTACTTC.

The J gene is TRBJ1-1, the V gene TRBV6-5; D possibly corresponds to TRBD1 (6 bases). V was trimmed by 2 bases and J by 5 bases, leaving 18 bases between them. CDR3 length equals 16 residues. Germline CDR1 MNHEY, CDR2 SVGAGI. CDR3 loop: CASSYRPASRGTEAFF. CDR3 DNA: TGTGCCAGCAGTTACCGTCCTGCCTCAAGGGGGACTGAAGCTTTCTTT.

This clone was counted a few times. The chain uses TRBV4-3 and TRBJ2-2, with 7 bases lining up with TRBD2. The CDR3 extends over 14 amino acids. The V gene's germline CDR1 is LGHNA and CDR2 YSLEER. The trim removed 5 bases at V and 6 bases at J, leaving 6 bases unmatched. The DNA for the CDR3 is TGCGCCAGCAGCTCCCTGGGGGGGTCCGGGGAGCTGTTTTTT. It yields the protein CASSSLGGSGELFF.

V and J are TRBV15 and TRBJ1-1; a weak D match, TRBD1 (6 bases). Germline CDR1 and CDR2: LNHNV and YYDKDF (reference sequence). Trimming pared 2 bases from V and 4 bases from J, leaving 17 bases between. This CDR3 comprises 16 residues. This chain's CDR3 is CATSRPGTLRGTEAFF. The CDR3 DNA reads as TGTGCCACCAGCAGACCTGGGACACTGAGGGGCACTGAAGCTTTCTTT.

This clone showed up just a few times. This sequence joins TRBV5-6 and TRBJ2-1; 8 bases align to TRBD2. With V trimmed by 1 base and J by 5 bases, 5 bases remained unmatched. Germline V gene sequence: CDR1 SGHDT, CDR2 YYEEEE. The CDR3 length is 15 residues. CDR3 nucleotides: TGTGCCAGCAGCTTGCCGGGGGGGACGGACAATGAGCAGTTCTTC. Encoded protein: CASSLPGGTDNEQFF.

The chain couples TRBV27 to TRBJ1-4, with 7 bases lining up with TRBD1. The CDR3 spans 16 residues. The trim removed 0 bases at V and 5 bases at J, leaving 6 bases unmatched. Germline values: CDR1 MNHEY, CDR2 SMNVEV (reference sequence). As DNA, the CDR3 is TGTGCCAGCAGTTTATCGACCGGGACAGAAAATGAAAAACTGTTTTTT. This codes for CASSLSTGTENEKLFF.

The chain links TRBV7-9 to TRBJ2-1; 8 bases are shared with TRBD1. This CDR3 spans 13 amino acids. The V and J ends lost 2 bases and 15 bases, in that order; junction bases with no gene match: 9. The V gene's germline CDR1 is SEHNR and CDR2 FQNEAQ (reference sequence). The DNA of the CDR3 is TGTGCCAGCAGCTTACCCGGGACAGGCCAACGGTTCTTC. Translation gives CASSLPGTGQRFF.

The chain joins TRBV5-6 to TRBJ1-2; D remains ambiguous. The CDR3 loop spans 12 amino acids. Germline values: CDR1 SGHDT, CDR2 YYEEEE. V dropped 4 bases and J dropped 2 bases, with 6 bases sitting between them. The CDR3 loop reads CASSTANYGYTF. The CDR3 nucleotides are TGTGCCAGCAGCACCGCGAACTATGGCTACACCTTC.

The V call is TRBV5-1, the J call TRBJ2-5, with 11 positions matching TRBD2. V lost 0 bases and J lost 2; bases outside the gene matches: 3. The length of the CDR3 is 16 residues. Germline lookup yields CDR1 SGHRS and CDR2 YFSETQ. CDR3 nucleotides: TGCGCCAGCAGCTTGGGACTAGCGGGGACTCAAGAGACCCAGTACTTC. This translates into CASSLGLAGTQETQYF.

The rearrangement uses TRBV7-2 and TRBJ2-4; 9 positions match TRBD1. V was pared by 1 base and J by 7 bases, with 5 bases of the junction left unmatched. Germline CDR1 SGHTA, CDR2 FQGNSA. The CDR3 consists of 15 residues. This CDR3 reads CASSLERTGANIQYF. CDR3 nucleotides: TGTGCCAGCAGCTTAGAGCGGACAGGGGCCAACATTCAGTACTTC.